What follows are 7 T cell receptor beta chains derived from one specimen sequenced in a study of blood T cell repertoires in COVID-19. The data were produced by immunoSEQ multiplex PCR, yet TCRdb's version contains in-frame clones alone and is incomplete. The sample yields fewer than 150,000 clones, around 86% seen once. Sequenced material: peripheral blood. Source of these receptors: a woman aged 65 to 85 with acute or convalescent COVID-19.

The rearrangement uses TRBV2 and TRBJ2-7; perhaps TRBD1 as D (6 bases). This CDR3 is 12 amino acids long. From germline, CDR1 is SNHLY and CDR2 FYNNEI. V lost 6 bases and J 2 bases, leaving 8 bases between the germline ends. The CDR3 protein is CASSGDTYEQYF. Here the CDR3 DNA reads TGTGCCAGCAGCGGGGACACCTACGAGCAGTACTTC.

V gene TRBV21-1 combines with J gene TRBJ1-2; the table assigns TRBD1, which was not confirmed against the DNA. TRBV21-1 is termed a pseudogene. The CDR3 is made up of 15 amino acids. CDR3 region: CASSTDRDANYGYTF. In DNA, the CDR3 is TGTGCCAGCAGCACCGACAGGGACGCTAACTATGGCTACACCTTC.

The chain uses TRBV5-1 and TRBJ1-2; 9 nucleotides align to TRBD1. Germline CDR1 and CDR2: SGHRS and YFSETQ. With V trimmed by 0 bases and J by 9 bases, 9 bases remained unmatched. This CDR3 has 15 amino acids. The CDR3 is CASSLEIGQGFSYTF. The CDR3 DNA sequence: TGCGCCAGCAGCTTGGAAATAGGACAGGGGTTTAGCTACACCTTC.

The chain's CDR3 is CASSERRVEERPQHF. The CDR3 nucleotides read TGTGCCAGCAGTGAAAGGAGGGTGGAGGAACGGCCCCAGCATTTT. V usage is TRBV6-1 and J usage is TRBJ1-5; D remains ambiguous. Trimming left V 2 bases short and J 9 bases short, with 17 bases between. The CDR3 has 15 amino acids. Germline V gene sequence: CDR1 MNHNS, CDR2 SASEGT.

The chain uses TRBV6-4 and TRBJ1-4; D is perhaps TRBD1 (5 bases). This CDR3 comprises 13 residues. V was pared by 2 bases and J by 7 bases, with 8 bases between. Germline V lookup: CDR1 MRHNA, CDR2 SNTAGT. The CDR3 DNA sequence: TGTGCCAGCAGTGACGAAAGGGGTGAAAAACTGTTTTTT. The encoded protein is CASSDERGEKLFF.

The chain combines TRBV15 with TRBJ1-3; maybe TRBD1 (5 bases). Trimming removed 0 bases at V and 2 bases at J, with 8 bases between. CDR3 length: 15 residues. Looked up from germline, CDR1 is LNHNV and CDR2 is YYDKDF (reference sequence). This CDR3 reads CATSRDLGAGNTIYF. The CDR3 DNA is TGTGCCACCAGCAGAGATCTAGGGGCTGGAAACACCATATATTTT.

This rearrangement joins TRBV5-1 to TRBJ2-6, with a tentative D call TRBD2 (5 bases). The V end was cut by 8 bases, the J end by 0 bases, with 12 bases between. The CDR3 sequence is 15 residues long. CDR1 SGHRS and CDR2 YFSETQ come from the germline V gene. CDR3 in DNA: TGCGCCAGTCGGGAAGGAGGCTCTGGGGCCAACGTCCTGACTTTC. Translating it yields CASREGGSGANVLTF.